This record covers a single T cell receptor (beta chain). The antigen remains undetermined. Trimming left V 2 bases short and J 6 bases short, with 13 bases between. The CDR3 length is 14 residues. CDR1 PRHDT and CDR2 FYEKMQ come from the germline V gene (reference sequence). This record comes from a study of identical twins. TCRdb reprocessed the 5' RACE reads via MiXCR and lists one record per CDR3 protein. This sample has 200,000 to 250,000 distinct CDR3 sequences, with 10% found just once. Broader study findings: Diverse VJ usage suggested most zero-insertion clonotypes were not invariant T cells.

The sequencing input was memory T cells sorted from blood. The rearrangement uses TRBV13 and TRBJ2-5, with a tentative D call TRBD2 (6 bases). The source is a man in his fifties or sixties in good health. CDR3 region: CASSLRGGWQTQYF. In nucleotides, the CDR3 is TGTGCCAGCAGCTTACGTGGGGGGTGGCAGACCCAGTACTTC.